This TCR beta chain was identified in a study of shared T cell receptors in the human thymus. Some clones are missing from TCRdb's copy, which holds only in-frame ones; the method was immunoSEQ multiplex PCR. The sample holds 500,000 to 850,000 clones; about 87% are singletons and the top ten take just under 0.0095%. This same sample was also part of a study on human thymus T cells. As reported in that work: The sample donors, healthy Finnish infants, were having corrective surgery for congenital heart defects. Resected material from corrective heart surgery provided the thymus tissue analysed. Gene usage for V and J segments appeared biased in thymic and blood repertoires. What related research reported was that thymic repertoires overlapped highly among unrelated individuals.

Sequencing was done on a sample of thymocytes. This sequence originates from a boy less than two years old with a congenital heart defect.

CDR3 DNA sequence: TGTGCCAGCAGCTTACAGGGGGCATATGGCTACACCTTC. It encodes CASSLQGAYGYTF. This chain connects TRBV7-2 to TRBJ1-2; 8 bases agree with TRBD1. Germline lookup yields CDR1 SGHTA and CDR2 FQGNSA. The V segment lost 2 bases and the J segment 5 bases; nucleotides outside the gene matches: 1. The CDR3 is 13 residues long.